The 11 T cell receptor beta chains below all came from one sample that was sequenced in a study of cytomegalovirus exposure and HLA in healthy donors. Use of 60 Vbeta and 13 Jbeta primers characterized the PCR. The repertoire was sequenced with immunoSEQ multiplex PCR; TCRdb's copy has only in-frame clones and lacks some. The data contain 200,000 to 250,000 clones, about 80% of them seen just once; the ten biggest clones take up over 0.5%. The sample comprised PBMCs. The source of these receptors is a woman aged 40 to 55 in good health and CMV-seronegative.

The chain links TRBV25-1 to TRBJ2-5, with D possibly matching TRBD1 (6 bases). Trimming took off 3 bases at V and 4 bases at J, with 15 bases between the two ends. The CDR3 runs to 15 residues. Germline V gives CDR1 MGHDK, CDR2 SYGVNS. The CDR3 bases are TGTGCCAGCAGTGAGAGAGGACAGTTACGAGAGACCCAGTACTTC. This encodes CASSERGQLRETQYF.

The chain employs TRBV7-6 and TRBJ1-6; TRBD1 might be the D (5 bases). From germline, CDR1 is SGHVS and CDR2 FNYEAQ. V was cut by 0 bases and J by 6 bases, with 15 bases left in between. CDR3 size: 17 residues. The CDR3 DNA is TGTGCCAGCAGCTTAGCCGCAGCCCTCAGGGTTAATTCACCCCTCCACTTT. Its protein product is CASSLAAALRVNSPLHF.

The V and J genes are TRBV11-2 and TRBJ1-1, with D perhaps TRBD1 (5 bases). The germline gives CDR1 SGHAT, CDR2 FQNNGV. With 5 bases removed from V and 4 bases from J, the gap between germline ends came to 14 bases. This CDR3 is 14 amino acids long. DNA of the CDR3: TGTGCCAGCAGCCGGACACTCCTGGGCACTGAAGCTTTCTTT. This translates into CASSRTLLGTEAFF.

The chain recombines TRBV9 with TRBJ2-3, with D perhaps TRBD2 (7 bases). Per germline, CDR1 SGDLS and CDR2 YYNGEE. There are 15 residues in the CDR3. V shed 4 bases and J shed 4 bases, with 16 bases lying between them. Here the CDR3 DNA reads TGTGCCAGCAGCCCAGTTTGGGGGGGCCCAGATACGCAGTATTTT. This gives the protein CASSPVWGGPDTQYF.

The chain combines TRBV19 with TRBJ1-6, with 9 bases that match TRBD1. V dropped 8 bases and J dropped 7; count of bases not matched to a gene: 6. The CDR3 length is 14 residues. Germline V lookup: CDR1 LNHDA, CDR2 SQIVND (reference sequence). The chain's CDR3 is CASARDRENSPLHF. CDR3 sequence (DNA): TGTGCCAGTGCCAGGGACAGGGAAAATTCACCCCTCCACTTT. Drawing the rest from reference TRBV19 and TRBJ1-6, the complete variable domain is DGGITQSPKYLFRKEGQNVTLSCEQNLNHDAMYWYRQDPGQGLRLIYYSQIVNDFQKGDIAEGYSVSREKKESFPLTVTSAQKNPTAFYLCASARDRENSPLHFGNGTRLTVT.

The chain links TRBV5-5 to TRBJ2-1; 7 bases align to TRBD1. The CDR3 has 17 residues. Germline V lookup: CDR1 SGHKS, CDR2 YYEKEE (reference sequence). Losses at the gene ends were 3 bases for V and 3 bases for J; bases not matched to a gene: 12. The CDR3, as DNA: TGTGCCAGCAGCTGGGGGACAACAGGGGTCCTCTACAATGAGCAGTTCTTC. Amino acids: CASSWGTTGVLYNEQFF. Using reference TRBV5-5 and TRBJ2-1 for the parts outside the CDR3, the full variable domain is DAGVTQSPTHLIKTRGQQVTLRCSPISGHKSVSWYQQVLGQGPQFIFQYYEKEERGRGNFPDRFSARQFPNYSSELNVNALLLGDSALYLCASSWGTTGVLYNEQFFGPGTRLTVL.

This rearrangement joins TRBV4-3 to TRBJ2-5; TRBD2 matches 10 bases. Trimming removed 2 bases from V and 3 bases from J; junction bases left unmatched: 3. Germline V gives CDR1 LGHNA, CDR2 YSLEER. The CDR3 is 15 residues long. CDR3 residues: CASSQLAGVEETQYF. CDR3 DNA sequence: TGCGCCAGCAGCCAACTAGCGGGGGTCGAAGAGACCCAGTACTTC.

The CDR3 DNA follows: TGTGCCAGTGCCCCGGGTGAAGCCGGCACTGGAAACACCATATATTTT. Its translation: CASAPGEAGTGNTIYF. The rearrangement links TRBV19 to TRBJ1-3; no firm D call. With 8 bases removed from V and 2 bases from J, the gap between germline ends came to 19 bases. CDR3 length equals 16 residues. Germline V gene sequence: CDR1 LNHDA, CDR2 SQIVND (reference sequence). Full variable domain (remainder filled in from reference TRBV19 and TRBJ1-3): DGGITQSPKYLFRKEGQNVTLSCEQNLNHDAMYWYRQDPGQGLRLIYYSQIVNDFQKGDIAEGYSVSREKKESFPLTVTSAQKNPTAFYLCASAPGEAGTGNTIYFGEGSWLTVV.

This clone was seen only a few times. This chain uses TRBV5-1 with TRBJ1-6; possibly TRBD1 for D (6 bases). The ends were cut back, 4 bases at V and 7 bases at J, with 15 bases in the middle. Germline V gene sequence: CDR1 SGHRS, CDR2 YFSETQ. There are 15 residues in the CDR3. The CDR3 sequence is CASSREGGSNSPLHF. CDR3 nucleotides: TGCGCCAGCAGCCGTGAAGGGGGTAGCAATTCACCCCTCCACTTT.

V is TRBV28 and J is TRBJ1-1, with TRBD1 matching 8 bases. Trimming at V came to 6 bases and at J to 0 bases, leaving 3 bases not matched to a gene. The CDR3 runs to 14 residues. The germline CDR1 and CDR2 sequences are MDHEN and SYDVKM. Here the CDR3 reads CASSWTGLNTEAFF. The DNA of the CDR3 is TGTGCCAGCAGCTGGACAGGGCTGAACACTGAAGCTTTCTTT.

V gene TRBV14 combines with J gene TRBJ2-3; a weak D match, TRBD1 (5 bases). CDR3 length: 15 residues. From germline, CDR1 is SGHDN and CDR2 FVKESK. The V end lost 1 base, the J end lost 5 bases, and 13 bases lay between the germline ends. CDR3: CASSQVGALEDTQYF. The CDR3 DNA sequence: TGTGCCAGCAGCCAAGTTGGGGCACTTGAAGATACGCAGTATTTT.